The 7 T cell receptor beta chains presented below share a single source sample, sequenced in a study of tissue T cells after allogeneic stem cell transplantation. The data were produced by immunoSEQ multiplex PCR, yet TCRdb's version contains in-frame clones alone and is incomplete. The sample carries some 6,300 clones, under 55% recorded once. Time point reported: mouse harvest day 7 after allogeneic transplant. The graft held 10^6 splenic CD5+ T cells and 10^7 T-cell-depleted bone marrow cells. The sequenced sample was gut tissue. The source of these receptors is a female BALB/c mouse given C57BL/6 T cells with graft-versus-host disease after an allogeneic hematopoietic cell transplant.

On this clone: Gene names and germline match the mouse. Read data end 1 residue before the CDR3 end; the end is taken from the germline J gene. This sequence joins TRBV12-1 and TRBJ1-4, with D possibly matching TRBD1 (5 bases). Trimming left V 1 base short and J 2 bases short, with 7 bases between. The germline V gene encodes CDR1 SGHSN and CDR2 HYEKVE. This CDR3 contains 14 residues. Partial CDR3 DNA: TGTGCCAGCTCTCTTGGACAATCCAACGAAAGATTATTT. Protein product: CASSLGQSNERLF. The entire CDR3 reads CASSLGQSNERLFF.

By its share, this clone is large. Gene names are the mouse ones. From the germline J gene comes the end of the CDR3, since the read stops 1 residue before it. The identical CDR3 is also encoded by other nucleotide sequences in the sample. The V gene is TRBV15, the J gene TRBJ2-7, with 14 bases lining up with TRBD2. Looked up from germline, CDR1 is SGHND and CDR2 is FRSKSL. V lost 6 bases to trimming and J lost 6 bases; unmatched junction nucleotides: 1. CDR3 length equals 13 residues. The sequenced CDR3 bases are TGTGCCAGCAGAGGGACTGGGGGGGCTGAACAGTAC. Translated: CASRGTGGAEQY. The entire CDR3 sequence reads CASRGTGGAEQYF. The full variable domain, completed using reference TRBV15 and TRBJ2-7, is DAGVTQTPRHEVAEKGQTIILKCEPVSGHNDLFWYRQTKIQGLELLSYFRSKSLMEDGGAFKDRFKAEMLNSSFSTLKIQPTEPKDSAVYLCASRGTGGAEQYFGPGTRLTVL.

With respect to this clone: Mouse gene names and germline throughout. The read stops 1 residue short of the end of the CDR3; the missing end is completed from the germline J gene. The chain employs TRBV29 and TRBJ1-1; 9 nucleotides agree with TRBD1. The CDR3 consists of 12 residues. Per the germline V gene, CDR1 is MSHET and CDR2 is SYDVDS. V gave up 5 bases and J gave up 8 bases; unmatched junction bases: 3. CDR3 DNA (partial): TGTGCTAGCAGTCCCGGGACAGGGGAAGTCTTC. Residues: CASSPGTGEVF. The full CDR3 protein is CASSPGTGEVFF.

A remark on this clone: Gene names are the mouse ones. The CDR3 goes on 1 residue after the read ends, and that part is filled in from the germline J gene. This chain links TRBV26 with TRBJ1-1; unclear D gene. CDR1 KGHPV and CDR2 FQNQEV come from the germline V gene (reference sequence). V lost 4 bases, J lost 0 bases, and 6 bases lay in between. The CDR3 is 13 amino acids. The CDR3 bases that were read are TGTGCCAGCAGTCGAGCAGCAAACACAGAAGTCTTC. It specifies CASSRAANTEVF. The entire CDR3 protein is CASSRAANTEVFF.

By sample share, this clone is medium-sized. Mouse names are used for the genes. The sequenced fragment ends 1 residue before the CDR3 boundary, so the rest is inferred from the germline J gene. The chain employs TRBV24 and TRBJ2-7; 12 bases align to TRBD2. V shed 4 bases and J 0 bases; nucleotides not matched to a gene: 4. This CDR3 is built from 16 residues. Germline loops: CDR1 KGHTA, CDR2 FRNEEI. The CDR3 sequence is CASSQGTGGSSYEQYF. CDR3 bases read: TGTGCCAGCAGTCAAGGGACTGGGGGGTCCTCCTATGAACAGTAC.

Details on this clone: The germline and genes are mouse ones. CDR3 DNA, as far as it was read: TGTGCAAGCAGCTTAGAGGACAACCAGGCTCCGCTT. Translated, it gives CASSLEDNQAPL. The entire CDR3 protein reads CASSLEDNQAPLF. The gene calls are TRBV16 and TRBJ1-5; no firm D call. The observed sequence ends 1 residue before the CDR3 terminus, with the missing tail filled in from the germline J gene. CDR3 size: 13 residues. Trimming removed 0 bases at V and 2 bases at J, with 2 bases between. CDR1 is SGHSA, CDR2 FRNQAP, per germline.

In this sample, this clone is medium-sized. Any gene name here is a mouse gene name. The read is 1 residue too short to cover the CDR3 end, so that end is filled in from the germline J gene. The chain is built from TRBV13-1 and TRBJ2-7; perhaps TRBD1 as D (5 bases). The V and J ends lost 1 base and 4 bases respectively, with 12 bases between them. Per the germline V gene, CDR1 is NSHNY and CDR2 is SYGAGN. There are 14 residues in the CDR3. The sequenced CDR3 bases are TGTGCCAGCAGTGATTCCGGGAGGGGATATGAACAGTAC. Its protein is CASSDSGRGYEQY. The whole CDR3 reads CASSDSGRGYEQYF.